This T cell receptor beta chain was sequenced in a study of cytomegalovirus exposure and HLA in healthy donors. Primers included in the PCR were 60 Vbeta and 13 Jbeta primers. In the original workflow: A later analysis tallied 80 million or so unique TCR beta chains, around 12 million of them shared. Sequenced by immunoSEQ multiplex PCR; TCRdb stores in-frame clones only, minus some. D and trimming were read from the DNA, whereas the V and J calls and clone size are those reported in that table. The table has about 150,000 clones, about four fifths seen once. Study-level points and caveats: Most TCR sequences were uncommon, yet certain public TCRs appeared in many donors.

Germline-derived CDR1 and CDR2 are LNHDA and SQIVND (reference sequence). The V gene lost 5 bases and the J gene lost 4 bases, with 11 bases spanning the gap. CDR3 length: 13 residues. In regard to this clone: What it binds is not known.

V and J are TRBV19 and TRBJ1-2; D gene ambiguous. This sequence originates from a woman aged 35 to 49 in good health and CMV-seropositive. The sequenced sample was PBMCs. CDR3 sequence reads: CASSRGDIYGYTF. The CDR3 DNA is TGTGCCAGTAGTCGAGGAGATATCTATGGCTACACCTTC.